One and the same sample provided the 11 T cell receptor beta chains below, sequenced in a study of regulatory T cells in long-lasting Graves disease. iRepertoire HTBI primers and Arm-PCR of CDR3 regions built TCR beta libraries. MiXCR, run by TCRdb on the multiplex PCR reads, gives a single entry per CDR3 protein. Of some 300,000 distinct CDR3 sequences listed, 22% are singletons. Regarding time point: persistent/refractory GD, antithyroid drugs over 5 years with positive TRAb. From PBMCs, RNA was extracted and then used to make the TCR library. The sequencing here drew on peripheral blood mononuclear cells (PBMCs), taken when the disease was refractory, from a patient treated with antithyroid drugs. The source of these receptors is a female donor with Graves disease.

A few counts support this clonotype. V usage is TRBV6-1 and J usage is TRBJ1-2; D might be TRBD1 (6 bases). The CDR3 is 13 amino acids. Germline CDR1 MNHNS, CDR2 SASEGT. The ends were cut back, 7 bases at V and 3 bases at J, with 12 bases in the middle. Here the CDR3 DNA reads TGTGCCAGCACAGGGGCCCGAGACTATGGCTACACCTTC. Amino acid sequence: CASTGARDYGYTF.

As regards this clonotype: Given a much more abundant clone one base away, this may be a read error. The chain employs TRBV2 and TRBJ2-2; D may be TRBD1 or TRBD2 (6 bases each). From germline, CDR1 is SNHLY and CDR2 FYNNEI. Trimming removed 8 bases from V and 1 base from J, with 14 bases in between. The CDR3 has 15 amino acids. CDR3 residues: CASGGGTRNTGELFF. The CDR3 coding sequence is TGTGCCAGCGGAGGCGGGACAAGGAACACCGGGGAGCTGTTTTTT.

This clonotype has a count of ten or more. The rearrangement uses TRBV28 and TRBJ2-7, with no clear D. Trimming cost V 5 bases and J 5 bases, with 7 bases left between them. CDR1 is MDHEN and CDR2 is SYDVKM in the germline V gene. CDR3 size: 11 residues. CDR3 sequence: CASSVRNEQYF. CDR3 in DNA: TGTGCCAGCAGTGTAAGGAACGAGCAGTACTTC.

The rearrangement joins TRBV24-1 to TRBJ2-1, with D tentatively TRBD2 (6 bases). The CDR3 runs to 14 residues. V dropped 1 base and J dropped 6 bases, with 9 bases sitting between them. Germline V gene sequence: CDR1 KGHDR, CDR2 SFDVKD. This CDR3 is CATSDLGRGNEQFF. In nucleotides, the CDR3 is TGTGCCACCAGTGATTTAGGGCGGGGCAATGAGCAGTTCTTC.

V is TRBV6-1 and J is TRBJ2-6, with no clear D. The V end was cut by 2 bases, the J end by 0 bases, with 8 bases between. Germline V lookup: CDR1 MNHNS, CDR2 SASEGT. The CDR3 spans 16 residues. The CDR3 nucleotides read TGTGCCAGCAGTGAAATGGCAACCTCTGGGGCCAACGTCCTGACTTTC. Translated, it gives CASSEMATSGANVLTF.

V is TRBV5-8 and J is TRBJ1-3, with D unclear. V lost 4 bases and J lost 0, with 11 bases in between. Germline V gene data show CDR1 as SGHTS and CDR2 as YDEGEE. The CDR3 length is 15 residues. The CDR3 region is CASSPTSDSGNTIYF. Here the CDR3 DNA reads TGTGCCAGCAGCCCTACATCCGACTCTGGAAACACCATATATTTT.

The table lists this clonotype with a few counts. The gene calls are TRBV7-9 and TRBJ1-2; D is perhaps TRBD1 (5 bases). CDR3 size: 13 residues. With 4 bases removed from V and 8 bases from J, the gap between germline ends came to 14 bases. Germline CDR1 reads SEHNR; CDR2 reads FQNEAQ (reference sequence). In DNA, the CDR3 is TGTGCCAGCAGCTCCGAGTGGGGCGGGGGCTACACCTTC. Amino acid sequence: CASSSEWGGGYTF.

This clonotype was counted a single time. The chain is built from TRBV19 and TRBJ1-5; TRBD1 agrees at 12 bases. This CDR3 region has 15 residues. V gave up 5 bases and J gave up 5 bases; unmatched junction bases: 4. The germline V gene has CDR1 LNHDA and CDR2 SQIVND (reference sequence). Here the CDR3 DNA reads TGTGCCAGTAGTCTGGGACAGGGGGCCTATCAGCCCCAGCATTTT. It is translated as CASSLGQGAYQPQHF.

This clonotype has just a few counts. The CDR3 sequence: CASSGWGTIPGELFF. The CDR3, as DNA: TGTGCCAGCAGCGGTTGGGGTACAATCCCCGGGGAGCTGTTTTTT. V and J are TRBV9 and TRBJ2-2; D not resolved. The CDR3 extends over 15 amino acids. The V end was cut by 3 bases, the J end by 6 bases, with 15 bases between. Germline V gene lookup returns CDR1 SGDLS and CDR2 YYNGEE.

This clonotype has a handful of counts. V and J are TRBV19 and TRBJ1-2; D might be TRBD1 (6 bases). Germline CDR1 reads LNHDA; CDR2 reads SQIVND (reference sequence). V was pared by 5 bases and J by 4 bases, with 14 bases between. The CDR3 spans 14 residues. In DNA form, the CDR3 reads TGTGCCAGTAGTGCTTCACAGGGCGGCTATGGCTACACCTTC. As protein: CASSASQGGYGYTF. The whole variable domain, remainder taken from reference TRBV19 and TRBJ1-2, is DGGITQSPKYLFRKEGQNVTLSCEQNLNHDAMYWYRQDPGQGLRLIYYSQIVNDFQKGDIAEGYSVSREKKESFPLTVTSAQKNPTAFYLCASSASQGGYGYTFGSGTRLTVV.

This clonotype has just a few counts. V usage is TRBV14 and J usage is TRBJ2-4; TRBD1 matches at 7 bases. The V gene's germline CDR1 is SGHDN and CDR2 FVKESK. The CDR3 totals 12 residues. Trimming at V came to 4 bases and at J to 9 bases, leaving 3 bases not matched to a gene. The DNA for the CDR3 is TGTGCCAGCAGCCCTCGACAGGGCATTCAGTACTTC. It codes for CASSPRQGIQYF.